These T cell receptor beta chains were read from a single sample in a study of early stage breast cancer tumors. This table comes from immunoSEQ multiplex PCR, and its TCRdb copy is limited to in-frame clones, with some not included. Seen here are 25,000 to 30,000 clones, 72% observed once, and the top ten hold around a third. Sequencing input: blood. All receptors come from a person between 50 and 60 years old with breast cancer. CDR3s include the opening cysteine and the closing phenylalanine or tryptophan. Fields, in order: D gene, V gene, J gene, clone size, CDR3 protein, CDR3 DNA. The D gene is left open where the match is weak. A clone size is listed for some rows: how often the clone was seen (once, few, many), or a class if it is expanded.

TRBD2	TRBV9	TRBJ2-2	few	CASSPGTSHGELFF	TGTGCCAGCAGCCCAGGGACTAGCCACGGGGAGCTGTTTTTT
-	TRBV7-3	TRBJ2-7	-	CASSLSSPQGEQYF	TGTGCCAGCAGCTTAAGTTCTCCCCAAGGGGAGCAGTACTTC
-	TRBV11-1	TRBJ2-5	-	CASGQETQYF	TGTGCCAGCGGTCAAGAGACCCAGTACTTC
TRBD1	TRBV10-3	TRBJ2-3	few	CAIRDTGGTDTQYF	TGTGCCATCAGAGACACAGGGGGAACAGATACGCAGTATTTT
-	TRBV19	TRBJ1-5	-	CASRKITGSNQPQHF	TGTGCCAGTAGAAAGATCACAGGCAGCAATCAGCCCCAGCATTTT
-	TRBV27	TRBJ2-7	-	CASSLRLQLLDEQYF	TGTGCCAGCAGTTTAAGGCTTCAGCTTTTGGACGAGCAGTACTTC
-	TRBV5-1	TRBJ2-7	-	CASSLVGGGPQHEQYF	TGCGCCAGCAGCTTGGTAGGCGGAGGGCCGCAGCACGAGCAGTACTTC
TRBD2	TRBV6-5	TRBJ2-1	-	CASSYSAGGSYNEQFF	TGTGCCAGCAGTTACTCAGCGGGAGGCTCCTACAATGAGCAGTTCTTC
TRBD1	TRBV4-1	TRBJ1-4	-	CASNTGQGFNEKLFF	TGCGCCAGCAACACAGGACAGGGGTTTAATGAAAAACTGTTTTTT
-	TRBV7-2	TRBJ1-5	-	CASSPSPGNSKYQPQHF	TGTGCCAGCAGTCCTTCCCCGGGAAATTCTAAATACCAGCCCCAGCATTTT
-	TRBV11-1	TRBJ1-1	-	CASSLRVGAEAFF	TGTGCCAGCAGCTTAAGGGTAGGCGCTGAAGCTTTCTTT
-	TRBV27	TRBJ2-7	-	CASSSLVRAPYEQYF	TGTGCCAGCAGCTCACTAGTAAGAGCCCCCTACGAGCAGTACTTC
-	TRBV15	TRBJ2-3	few	CAVGALATDTQYF	TGTGCCGTGGGGGCTTTGGCCACAGATACGCAGTATTTT
TRBD1	TRBV6-1	TRBJ1-2	-	CASSEAGTGVYGYTF	TGTGCCAGCAGTGAAGCCGGGACAGGCGTCTATGGCTACACCTTC
-	TRBV9	TRBJ1-2	once	CASSVVGSGVGYGYTF	TGTGCCAGCAGCGTAGTGGGGAGTGGGGTTGGCTATGGCTACACCTTC
TRBD1	TRBV18	TRBJ1-1	-	CASSPKTGTGVTEAFF	TGTGCCAGCTCACCAAAAACCGGGACAGGGGTCACTGAAGCTTTCTTT
-	TRBV5-5	TRBJ1-1	few	CASSLERNTEAFF	TGTGCCAGCAGCTTGGAGCGAAACACTGAAGCTTTCTTT
-	TRBV14	TRBJ2-5	-	CASSQVRAGMGTQYF	TGTGCCAGCAGCCAAGTACGAGCAGGGATGGGGACCCAGTACTTC
TRBD2	TRBV7-8	TRBJ2-7	-	CASSLASGSGNYEQYF	TGTGCCAGCAGCTTAGCGTCTGGTAGCGGGAACTACGAGCAGTACTTC
-	TRBV30	TRBJ1-2	-	CAWSVNYGYTF	TGTGCCTGGAGTGTAAACTATGGCTACACCTTC
-	TRBV19	TRBJ1-2	-	CASSMGLPLDNYGYTF	TGTGCCAGTAGTATGGGACTGCCACTCGACAACTATGGCTACACCTTC
-	TRBV7-3	TRBJ2-3	few	CASSPRGDTQYF	TGTGCCAGCAGCCCTCGGGGCGATACGCAGTATTTT
-	TRBV20-1	TRBJ2-7	-	CSASKSYEQYF	TGCAGTGCTAGCAAATCCTACGAGCAGTACTTC
-	TRBV7-9	TRBJ2-1	-	CASSLGASEQFF	TGTGCCAGCAGCTTAGGAGCCTCAGAGCAGTTCTTC
-	TRBV5-4	TRBJ2-1	-	CASSPHQGNEQFF	TGTGCCAGCAGCCCCCACCAGGGCAATGAGCAGTTCTTC
-	TRBV7-9	TRBJ2-2	-	CASSSWLVGSGELFF	TGTGCCAGCAGCTCCTGGCTAGTAGGATCCGGGGAGCTGTTTTTT
-	TRBV28	TRBJ2-3	few	CASSSGQGTDTQYF	TGTGCCAGCAGCTCTGGACAAGGCACAGATACGCAGTATTTT
-	TRBV7-2	TRBJ2-3	-	CASSFVFYTDTQYF	TGTGCCAGCAGCTTTGTGTTTTACACAGATACGCAGTATTTT
TRBD1	TRBV6-1	TRBJ1-1	-	CASSHRGNTEAFF	TGTGCCAGCAGTCACAGGGGTAACACTGAAGCTTTCTTT
-	TRBV29-1	TRBJ2-1	-	CSVEDRPLAQFF	TGCAGCGTTGAAGATCGCCCGTTGGCGCAGTTCTTC
TRBD2	TRBV6-4	TRBJ2-7	-	CASRRAGGPYEQYF	TGTGCCAGCAGGAGAGCGGGAGGGCCCTACGAGCAGTACTTC
-	TRBV27	TRBJ2-1	-	CASSSLARLAPTPYSYNEQFF	TGTGCCAGCAGTTCACTAGCTAGGCTAGCGCCTACCCCCTACTCCTACAATGAGCAGTTCTTC
-	TRBV30	TRBJ2-1	-	CAWSQGAGYNEQFF	TGTGCCTGGAGTCAAGGAGCCGGTTACAATGAGCAGTTCTTC
-	TRBV27	TRBJ1-5	-	CASSSGVGQPQHF	TGTGCCAGCAGTTCAGGGGTGGGGCAGCCCCAGCATTTT
TRBD1	TRBV27	TRBJ2-6	-	CASSSTGVSGANVLTF	TGTGCCAGCAGTTCAACAGGGGTCTCTGGGGCCAACGTCCTGACTTTC
TRBD1	TRBV5-4	TRBJ2-5	-	CASSANRGRETQYF	TGTGCCAGCAGCGCAAACAGGGGGCGGGAGACCCAGTACTTC
-	TRBV7-8	TRBJ1-1	-	CASSLGGRGVGTEAFF	TGTGCCAGCAGCTTAGGAGGGAGAGGGGTCGGGACTGAAGCTTTCTTT
TRBD2	TRBV11-2	TRBJ2-4	-	CASRATSGSVNIQYF	TGTGCCAGCAGAGCGACTAGCGGGAGCGTTAACATTCAGTACTTC
-	TRBV23-1	TRBJ2-6	-	CAIKSGVPGLSGANVLTF	TGCGCCATCAAGTCCGGGGTTCCGGGACTCTCTGGGGCCAACGTCCTGACTTTC
-	TRBV2	TRBJ2-1	-	CASSDFSGTGEQFF	TGTGCCAGCAGTGACTTTTCAGGGACGGGTGAGCAGTTCTTC
-	TRBV4-2	TRBJ2-1	few	CASSQKEVGGLPFF	TGTGCCAGCAGCCAAAAAGAGGTTGGAGGCCTTCCGTTCTTC
-	TRBV6-5	TRBJ1-5	-	CASSYSGRGGNQPQHF	TGTGCCAGCAGTTACTCGGGCAGGGGTGGCAATCAGCCCCAGCATTTT
-	TRBV27	TRBJ2-3	-	CASSNLGVGVTDTQYF	TGTGCCAGCAGTAACCTCGGGGTCGGGGTCACAGATACGCAGTATTTT
TRBD1	TRBV5-1	TRBJ2-7	once	CASSLGGRGLGEQYF	TGCGCCAGCAGCTTGGGGGGCAGGGGGTTAGGCGAGCAGTACTTC
-	TRBV7-9	TRBJ1-1	few	CASSRGVANTEAFF	TGTGCCAGCAGCAGAGGGGTCGCCAACACTGAAGCTTTCTTT
-	TRBV6-5	TRBJ1-1	-	CASSYKGGADTEAFF	TGTGCCAGCAGTTACAAGGGCGGGGCGGACACTGAAGCTTTCTTT
-	TRBV7-9	TRBJ1-2	large	CASRTGHPAYGYTF	TGTGCCAGCAGGACTGGACATCCCGCGTACGGCTACACCTTC
TRBD1	TRBV4-3	TRBJ2-7	once	CASSQRTGSYEQYF	TGCGCCAGCAGCCAAAGGACAGGCTCCTACGAGCAGTACTTC
TRBD2	TRBV4-2	TRBJ2-1	-	CASSPLTGTSDGNEQFF	TGTGCCAGCAGCCCGCTGACCGGGACTAGCGACGGGAATGAGCAGTTCTTC
-	TRBV7-3	TRBJ1-2	-	CASSLNPGYGYTF	TGTGCCAGCAGCTTAAACCCGGGCTATGGCTACACCTTC